This T cell receptor (beta chain) derives from a study of T cells after yellow fever vaccination. Looking at the study overall: It was SMART-Seq v4 Ultra Low Input that prepared the fractions with low cell numbers.

TCRdb ran MiXCR on the 5' RACE reads and lists one entry per CDR3 protein. The data show just under 600,000 distinct CDR3 sequences, about 13% seen once. The specimen was PBMCs, collected on the day of the yellow fever booster vaccination. The clonotype was recovered from a man aged 25 to 40 who received the YFV17D yellow fever vaccine.

CDR3 residues: CASSWTGAHEQFF. Written as DNA, the CDR3 is TGCGCCAGCAGCTGGACAGGCGCACATGAGCAGTTCTTC. The genes are TRBV5-1 and TRBJ2-1, with 7 bases identical to TRBD1. V was clipped by 3 bases and J by 8 bases; unmatched bases: 5. The CDR3 is 13 residues long. Looked up from germline, CDR1 is SGHRS and CDR2 is YFSETQ.